This T cell receptor (beta chain) was identified during a study of blood T cell repertoires in COVID-19. This study enrolled people aged 18 to 89 from approximately 25 US geographic areas. Shortly before study entry, within 2 weeks, exposed participants had met a COVID-19 case. The CDR3 is made up of 15 amino acids. V was clipped by 6 bases and J by 7 bases; unmatched bases: 6. Looked up from germline, CDR1 is MDHEN and CDR2 is SYDVKM. In the original analysis: Amplification of reference gene primers provided the estimated nucleated cell counts. Clones were sequenced by immunoSEQ multiplex PCR, and TCRdb holds only the in-frame ones, with some missing. V, J and clone size are those of that table, while D and trimming were read from the DNA. The sample lists roughly 64,000 clones; 65% to 85% were seen once.

This sequence originates from a woman aged 60-75 years who had been exposed to COVID-19. The chain is built from TRBV28 and TRBJ2-1, with 13 bases matching TRBD2. The sequenced sample was PBMCs or T cells enriched from blood (not recorded which). CDR3 DNA: TGTGCCAGCAGAACACTAGCGGGAGGGCGTAATGAGCAGTTCTTC. This codes for CASRTLAGGRNEQFF.